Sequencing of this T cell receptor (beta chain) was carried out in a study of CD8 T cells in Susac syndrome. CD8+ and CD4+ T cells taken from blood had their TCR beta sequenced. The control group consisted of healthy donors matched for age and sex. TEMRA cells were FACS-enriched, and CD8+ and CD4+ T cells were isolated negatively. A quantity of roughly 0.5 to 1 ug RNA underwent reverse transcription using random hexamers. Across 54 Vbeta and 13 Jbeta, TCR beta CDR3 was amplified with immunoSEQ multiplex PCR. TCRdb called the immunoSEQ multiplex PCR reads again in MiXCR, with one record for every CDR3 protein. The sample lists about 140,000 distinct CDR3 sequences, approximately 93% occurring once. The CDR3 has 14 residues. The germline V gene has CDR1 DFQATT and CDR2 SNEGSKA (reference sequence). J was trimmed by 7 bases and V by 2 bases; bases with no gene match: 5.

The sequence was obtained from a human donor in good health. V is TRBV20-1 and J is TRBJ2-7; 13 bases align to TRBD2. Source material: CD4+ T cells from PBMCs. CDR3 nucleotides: TGCAGTGCTAGACCGGGACTAGCGGGAACTGAGCAGTACTTC. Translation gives CSARPGLAGTEQYF.